This T cell receptor (beta chain) appears in the sequencing data of a study of CD8 T cells in Susac syndrome. CDR1 is SGDLS and CDR2 is YYNGEE in the germline V gene. Deletions cut 3 bases from V and 4 bases from J, with 11 bases between. This CDR3 has 13 residues. The sequenced target, TCR beta, came from blood CD8+ and CD4+ T cells. After extraction with the RNeasy kit, about 0.45 to 1 ug of the RNA was reverse transcribed using random hexamers. In TCRdb, the immunoSEQ multiplex PCR reads were re-called with MiXCR into one record per CDR3 protein. Of about 190,000 distinct CDR3 sequences listed, roughly 95% are singletons.

The sample consisted of CD4+ T cells from PBMCs. The origin of this receptor is a human donor in good health. The V and J genes are TRBV9 and TRBJ2-7; D gene ambiguous. In DNA form, the CDR3 reads TGTGCCAGCAGCGCAGCCCCATATTACGAGCAGTACTTC. Translation: CASSAAPYYEQYF.